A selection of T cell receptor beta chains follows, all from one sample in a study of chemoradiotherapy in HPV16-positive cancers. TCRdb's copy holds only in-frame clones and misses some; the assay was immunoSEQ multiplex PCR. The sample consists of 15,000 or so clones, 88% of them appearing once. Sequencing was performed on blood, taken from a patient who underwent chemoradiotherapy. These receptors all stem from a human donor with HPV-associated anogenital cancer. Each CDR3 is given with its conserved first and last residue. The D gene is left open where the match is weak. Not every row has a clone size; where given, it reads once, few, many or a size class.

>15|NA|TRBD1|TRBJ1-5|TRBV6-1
TGTGCCAGCACCAGGGACAGTAATAGCAATCAGCCCCAGCATTTT
CASTRDSNSNQPQHF
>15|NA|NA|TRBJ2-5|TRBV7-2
TGTGCCAGCAGCTTGGGGGGACTGTACCAAGAGACCCAGTACTTC
CASSLGGLYQETQYF
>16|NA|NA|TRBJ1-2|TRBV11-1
TGTGCCAGCAGCTTGGGTCAGGGAGGACCTAACTATGGCTACACCTTC
CASSLGQGGPNYGYTF
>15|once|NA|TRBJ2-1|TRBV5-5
TGTGCCAGCAGCTTGTTGGCAGTAGGCCACAATGAGCAGTTCTTC
CASSLLAVGHNEQFF
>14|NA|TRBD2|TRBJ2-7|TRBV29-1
TGCAGCGTTGTGGGGCGGGGGAACTCCTACGAGCAGTACTTC
CSVVGRGNSYEQYF
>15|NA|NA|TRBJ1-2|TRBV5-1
TGCGCCAGCAGCTTGGTGACACCTGCGGACTATGGCTACACCTTC
CASSLVTPADYGYTF
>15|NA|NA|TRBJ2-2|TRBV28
TGTGCCAGCAGTTTAATAGGGTTGGGCACCGGGGAGCTGTTTTTT
CASSLIGLGTGELFF
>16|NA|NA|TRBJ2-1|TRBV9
TGTGCCAGCACCGTAGGTCCGGCAAGCTCCTACAATGAGCAGTTCTTC
CASTVGPASSYNEQFF
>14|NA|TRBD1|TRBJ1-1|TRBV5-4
TGTGCCAGCAGCTTACAGGGGAGTCACACTGAAGCTTTCTTT
CASSLQGSHTEAFF
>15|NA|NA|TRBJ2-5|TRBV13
TGTGCCAGCAGCTCACGCGGACAGGGAGGGGAGACCCAGTACTTC
CASSSRGQGGETQYF
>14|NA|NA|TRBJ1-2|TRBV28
TGTGCCACCCAAACTCTCCCGGCCAAGCAGGGCTACACCTTC
CATQTLPAKQGYTF
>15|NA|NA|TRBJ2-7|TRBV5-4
TGTGCCAGCAGTCATAGCGGCATTAGCTCCTACGAGCAGTACTTC
CASSHSGISSYEQYF
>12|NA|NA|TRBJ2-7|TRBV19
TGTGCCAGTAATTTTCAGGGTGGAGAGCAGTACTTC
CASNFQGGEQYF
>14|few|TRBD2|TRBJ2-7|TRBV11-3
TGTGCCAGCAGTCGATCGGGAGGCAACTACGAGCAGTACTTC
CASSRSGGNYEQYF
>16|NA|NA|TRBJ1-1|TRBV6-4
TGTGCCAGCAGTGACTCGAGGGCAGGGAGGAACACTGAAGCTTTCTTT
CASSDSRAGRNTEAFF
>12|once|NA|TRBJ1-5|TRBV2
TGTGCCAGCGGGGGGCCGAATCAGCCCCAGCATTTT
CASGGPNQPQHF
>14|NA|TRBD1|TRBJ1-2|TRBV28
TGTGCCAGCAGTTTTGGACAGGGGTTGGCTGGCTACACCTTC
CASSFGQGLAGYTF
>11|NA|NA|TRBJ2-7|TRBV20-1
TGCAGTGCTAGAGTCACGAACGAGCAGTACTTC
CSARVTNEQYF
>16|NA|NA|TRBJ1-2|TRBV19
TGTGCCAGTAGTATAGATGTACAGGACCTTCTCGGGGGCTACACCTTC
CASSIDVQDLLGGYTF
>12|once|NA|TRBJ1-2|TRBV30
TGTGCCTGGCTAGTGGAAGTCTATGGCTACACCTTC
CAWLVEVYGYTF
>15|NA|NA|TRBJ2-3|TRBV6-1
TGTGCCAGCATCAGAGGCATGACGATCACAGATACGCAGTATTTT
CASIRGMTITDTQYF
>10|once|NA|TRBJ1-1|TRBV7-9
TGTGCCAGCAGCTTAGTTGAAGCTTTCTTT
CASSLVEAFF
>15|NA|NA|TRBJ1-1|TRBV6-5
TGTGCCAGCAGCCGTAGGGGTTCAAGGAACACTGAAGCTTTCTTT
CASSRRGSRNTEAFF
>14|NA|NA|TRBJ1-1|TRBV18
TGTGCCAGCTCACCTTCCGAGGTGAACACTGAAGCTTTCTTT
CASSPSEVNTEAFF
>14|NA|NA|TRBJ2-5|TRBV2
TGTGCCAGCAGTGCGGGGCGGGGGCGCGAGACCCAGTACTTC
CASSAGRGRETQYF
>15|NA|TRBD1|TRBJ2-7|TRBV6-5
TGTGCCAGCAGTCGGTCGGGACAGGGAGCTTACGAGCAGTACTTC
CASSRSGQGAYEQYF
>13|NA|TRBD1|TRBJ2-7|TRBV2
TGTGCCAGCTCGGGACAGTTCTCCTACGAGCAGTACTTC
CASSGQFSYEQYF
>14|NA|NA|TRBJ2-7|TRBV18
TGTGCCAGCTCACCAGTCGGAAGCTCCTACGAGCAGTACTTC
CASSPVGSSYEQYF
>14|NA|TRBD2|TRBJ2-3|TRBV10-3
TGTGCCATCAGCTTAGCGGGGACCGCAGATACGCAGTATTTT
CAISLAGTADTQYF
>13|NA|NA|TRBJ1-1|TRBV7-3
TGTGCCAGCAGTGACCGGGGAGGCACTGAAGCTTTCTTT
CASSDRGGTEAFF
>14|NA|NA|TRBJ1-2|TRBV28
TGTGCCAGCATCCCCTGGGGGGGGAACTATGGCTACGCCTTC
CASIPWGGNYGYAF
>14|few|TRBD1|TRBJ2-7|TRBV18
TGTGCCAGCTCATCTGGGACAGGGTCAAGGGAGCAGTACTTC
CASSSGTGSREQYF
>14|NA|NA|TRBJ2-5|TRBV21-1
TGTGCCAGCAGCAAACAAGCTTCTCCAGAGACCCAGTACTTC
CASSKQASPETQYF